One and the same sample provided the 29 T cell receptor beta chains below, sequenced in a study of a mutant IDH1 vaccine in newly diagnosed glioma. Time point given: week 47, end of study. The vaccine gave 300 ug of a 20-mer mutant IDH1 peptide subcutaneously per dose. Profiled with immunoSEQ multiplex PCR; TCRdb holds only in-frame clones, not every one. The sample carries almost 95,000 clones, around 92% recorded once. These TCRs are of unknown antigen specificity. This material consisted of PBMCs, taken from a glioma patient whose treatment included an IDH1 peptide vaccine. These TCRs come from a woman aged 45 to 65 with glioma.

The V and J genes are TRBV7-9 and TRBJ2-1; the D gene is possibly TRBD2 (6 bases). In germline, CDR1 is SEHNR, CDR2 FQNEAQ (reference sequence). The CDR3 length is 12 residues. With 1 base removed from V and 8 bases from J, the gap between germline ends came to 6 bases. CDR3 sequence (DNA): TGTGCCAGCAGCTTAGGACTAGATGAGCAGTTCTTC. It is translated as CASSLGLDEQFF.

This CDR3 reads CASRSGTDGNSPLHF. The CDR3 nucleotides read TGTGCCAGCAGATCCGGGACGGACGGTAATTCACCCCTCCACTTT. The rearrangement uses TRBV27 and TRBJ1-6, with D perhaps matching TRBD1 (5 bases). Germline lookup yields CDR1 MNHEY and CDR2 SMNVEV (reference sequence). The CDR3 loop spans 15 amino acids. The V end lost 6 bases, the J end lost 6 bases, and 15 bases lay between the germline ends.

The V and J genes are TRBV28 and TRBJ1-6; D is possibly TRBD1 (6 bases). The germline V gene has CDR1 MDHEN and CDR2 SYDVKM. The CDR3 has 14 amino acids. The V end was cut by 4 bases, the J end by 6 bases, with 10 bases between. CDR3: CASSYPQGNSPLHF. The CDR3 nucleotides are TGTGCCAGCAGTTACCCACAGGGTAATTCACCCCTCCACTTT.

V gene TRBV5-4 combines with J gene TRBJ2-3; tentatively, D is TRBD1 (5 bases). V lost 3 bases and J lost 0, with 8 bases in between. The CDR3 has 14 residues. Germline assignment: CDR1 SGHNT and CDR2 YYREEE (reference sequence). The CDR3 sequence: CASSSPGSTDTQYF. The CDR3 bases are TGTGCCAGCAGCTCCCCAGGGAGCACAGATACGCAGTATTTT.

In DNA, the CDR3 is TGTGCCAGCAGCTCGCCAGGGGGGACTGAAGCTTTCTTT. Translating gives CASSSPGGTEAFF. V gene TRBV7-9 combines with J gene TRBJ1-1; 7 bases are shared with TRBD1. V was pared by 4 bases and J by 5 bases, with 4 bases of the junction left unmatched. This CDR3 comprises 13 residues. The germline V gene has CDR1 SEHNR and CDR2 FQNEAQ (reference sequence).

The chain recombines TRBV6-5 with TRBJ1-4; 10 bases are shared with TRBD1. Germline V lookup: CDR1 MNHEY, CDR2 SVGAGI. The CDR3 is made up of 15 amino acids. Trimming at V came to 3 bases and at J to 7 bases, leaving 5 bases not matched to a gene. Here the CDR3 reads CASSYSGTGAEKLFF. The CDR3, as DNA: TGTGCCAGCAGTTATTCCGGGACAGGGGCTGAAAAACTGTTTTTT.

This clone came up a few times. The chain recombines TRBV5-6 with TRBJ1-5; no clear D gene. This CDR3 spans 16 amino acids. The V gene lost 2 bases and the J gene lost 9 bases, with 21 bases spanning the gap. CDR1 and CDR2 (germline): SGHDT, YYEEEE. The CDR3 nucleotides read TGTGCCAGCAGCTTACGGGGTTTGTCCGATATGGTGCCCCAGCATTTT. It yields the protein CASSLRGLSDMVPQHF.

The chain couples TRBV6-5 to TRBJ2-1, with no clear D. The V end was cut by 2 bases, the J end by 2 bases, with 10 bases between. CDR1 and CDR2 from the germline V gene are MNHEY and SVGAGI. The CDR3 runs to 15 residues. The CDR3 loop reads CASSYPPDTYNEQFF. In nucleotides, the CDR3 is TGTGCCAGCAGTTACCCCCCAGATACCTACAATGAGCAGTTCTTC.

The CDR3 DNA reads TGCAGCGTTTTCGACGATACGCAGTATTTT. Translating it yields CSVFDDTQYF. V and J are TRBV29-1 and TRBJ2-3; D is unresolved. Trimming stripped 5 bases from V and 6 bases from J, with 6 bases between. Germline-derived CDR1 and CDR2 are SQVTM and ANQGSEA. This CDR3 is built from 10 residues.

This chain links TRBV11-2 with TRBJ2-7; perhaps TRBD2 as D (6 bases). V dropped 9 bases and J dropped 1 base, with 10 bases sitting between them. Germline V CDR1 and CDR2: SGHAT, FQNNGV. This CDR3 comprises 12 residues. The CDR3 protein is CASSGLSYEQYF. The CDR3 DNA reads TGTGCCAGTTCCGGACTATCCTACGAGCAGTACTTC.

The chain is built from TRBV5-3 and TRBJ1-1; D perhaps matches TRBD1 (5 bases). TRBV5-3 is filed as an ORF, its function uncertain. The CDR3 extends over 16 amino acids. Trimming stripped 4 bases from V and 4 bases from J, with 20 bases between. DNA for the CDR3: TGTGCCAGAAGCGGGACCGGGACTCTCGAGGGCACTGAAGCTTTCTTT. As protein: CARSGTGTLEGTEAFF.

This chain links TRBV27 with TRBJ2-7; D might be TRBD1 or TRBD2, each matching 6 bases. CDR1 MNHEY and CDR2 SMNVEV come from the germline V gene (reference sequence). The germline V and J ends were trimmed by 4 bases and 6 bases, with 13 bases remaining between them. The CDR3 runs 13 residues. The CDR3 loop reads CASSSGAGGEQYF. The CDR3 bases are TGTGCCAGCAGTTCGGGGGCGGGCGGCGAGCAGTACTTC.

CDR3 bases: TGTGCCAGCAGCTTAGATAGCGGACCTTCCTACGAGCAGTACTTC. Encoded protein: CASSLDSGPSYEQYF. The gene calls are TRBV11-2 and TRBJ2-7; weak D call: TRBD2 (6 bases). The germline gives CDR1 SGHAT, CDR2 FQNNGV. This CDR3 region has 15 residues. The V gene lost 0 bases and the J gene lost 1 base, with 10 bases spanning the gap.

As to this clone: At one end the junction does not follow the germline gene, possibly because of a read error. The rearrangement uses TRBV18 and TRBJ2-3; the match to TRBD1 covers 9 bases. Germline V gene data show CDR1 as KGHSH and CDR2 as LQKENI. The CDR3 totals 17 residues. CDR3 DNA: TGTGCCAGCTTACCAGGACAGGGGAGTTTTTTCACAGATACGCAGTATTTT. As protein: CASLPGQGSFFTDTQYF.

This clone came up once. This sequence joins TRBV27 and TRBJ1-5; 8 positions match TRBD1. The germline V gene encodes CDR1 MNHEY and CDR2 SMNVEV (reference sequence). The CDR3 spans 16 residues. J was trimmed by 3 bases and V by 6 bases; bases with no gene match: 10. CDR3 loop: CASRKQGVSYNQPQHF. CDR3 sequence (DNA): TGTGCCAGCAGAAAACAGGGGGTTTCTTACAATCAGCCCCAGCATTTT.

This chain uses TRBV11-2 with TRBJ2-5, with TRBD1 matching 9 bases. With V trimmed by 7 bases and J by 5 bases, 11 bases remained unmatched. Looked up from germline, CDR1 is SGHAT and CDR2 is FQNNGV. The CDR3 is 15 amino acids. In DNA form, the CDR3 reads TGTGCCAGCACCCCTACAGGGGGCGCGCGGGAGACCCAGTACTTC. Translating it yields CASTPTGGARETQYF.

The chain links TRBV4-1 to TRBJ2-7; the D is unclear. In germline, CDR1 is MGHRA, CDR2 YSYEKL. This CDR3 spans 14 amino acids. Trimming took 5 bases from V and 2 from J, leaving 13 bases between them. This CDR3 is CASSEGWGPYEQYF. CDR3 nucleotide sequence: TGCGCCAGCAGCGAAGGTTGGGGTCCCTACGAGCAGTACTTC.

CDR3: CASSVTQGAGELFF. Here the CDR3 DNA reads TGTGCCAGCAGCGTCACACAGGGGGCCGGGGAGCTGTTTTTT. The chain joins TRBV7-9 to TRBJ2-2; 8 nucleotides match TRBD1. The V and J ends lost 5 bases and 6 bases, in that order; junction bases with no gene match: 5. This CDR3 is 14 amino acids long. Germline CDR1 is SEHNR and CDR2 is FQNEAQ (reference sequence).

V and J are TRBV11-2 and TRBJ1-4, with a tentative D call TRBD1 (6 bases). This CDR3 contains 14 residues. Germline CDR1 SGHAT, CDR2 FQNNGV. V was trimmed by 3 bases and J by 3 bases, leaving 8 bases between them. The CDR3 DNA is TGTGCCAGCAGCTTCAGGGGCGCTAATGAAAAACTGTTTTTT. Its protein product is CASSFRGANEKLFF.

This rearrangement joins TRBV11-3 to TRBJ2-3, with 8 bases lining up with TRBD2. V was clipped by 5 bases and J by 0 bases; unmatched bases: 7. The CDR3 is made up of 16 amino acids. CDR1 SGHNT and CDR2 YENEEA come from the germline V gene. CDR3 sequence reads: CASSKQAGESTDTQYF. In DNA form, the CDR3 reads TGTGCCAGCAGCAAACAAGCGGGAGAGAGCACAGATACGCAGTATTTT. The full variable domain, its missing parts supplied by reference TRBV11-3 and TRBJ2-3, is EAGVVQSPRYKIIEKKQPVAFWCNPISGHNTLYWYLQNLGQGPELLIRYENEEAVDDSQLPKDRFSAERLKGVDSTLKIQPAELGDSAVYLCASSKQAGESTDTQYFGPGTRLTVL.

The V and J genes are TRBV6-5 and TRBJ1-4; 9 positions agree with TRBD1. The J segment lost 4 bases and the V segment lost 4 bases, leaving 4 bases of the junction unmatched. Per the germline V gene, CDR1 is MNHEY and CDR2 is SVGAGI. This CDR3 has 15 amino acids. In DNA, the CDR3 is TGTGCCAGCAGTTCTGGGACAGGGCGTAATGAAAAACTGTTTTTT. Its protein is CASSSGTGRNEKLFF.

This clone occurred once. This chain joins TRBV28 and TRBJ2-7; TRBD1 aligns across 10 bases. This CDR3 spans 17 amino acids. With 5 bases clipped from V and 2 bases from J, the junction kept 12 bases outside the gene matches. Germline V gene lookup returns CDR1 MDHEN and CDR2 SYDVKM. The DNA of the CDR3 is TGTGCCAGCAGTGCCCGGGACAGGGGAGTTTACCCCTACGAGCAGTACTTC. This sequence encodes CASSARDRGVYPYEQYF.

The V and J genes are TRBV5-1 and TRBJ1-2, with 8 bases lining up with TRBD1. This CDR3 spans 13 amino acids. J gave up 6 bases and V 7 bases, and 8 bases lay outside the gene matches. CDR1 and CDR2 from the germline V gene are SGHRS and YFSETQ. The CDR3 loop is CASSGQGGDGYTF. Here the CDR3 DNA reads TGCGCCAGCTCTGGACAGGGAGGTGATGGCTACACCTTC.

The genes are TRBV27 and TRBJ2-2, with 7 nucleotides matching TRBD1. This CDR3 has 15 amino acids. Germline trimming cut 2 bases from V and 0 bases from J; bases unmatched to any gene: 0. Germline V lookup: CDR1 MNHEY, CDR2 SMNVEV (reference sequence). In nucleotides, the CDR3 is TGTGCCAGCAGTTTAGGGACAGCGAACACCGGGGAGCTGTTTTTT. It specifies CASSLGTANTGELFF.

The rearrangement links TRBV27 to TRBJ1-6; TRBD1 matches at 8 bases. Germline CDR1 and CDR2: MNHEY and SMNVEV (reference sequence). The CDR3 is made up of 12 amino acids. V lost 5 bases and J lost 16; bases outside the gene matches: 7. The CDR3 sequence: CASSPWTGTLHF. CDR3 sequence (DNA): TGTGCCAGCAGTCCCTGGACAGGGACGCTCCACTTT.

V usage is TRBV18 and J usage is TRBJ1-1; no firm D call. The CDR3 has 14 amino acids. The V end lost 2 bases, the J end lost 1 base, and 8 bases lay between the germline ends. Germline V gene data show CDR1 as KGHSH and CDR2 as LQKENI. Written as DNA, the CDR3 is TGTGCCAGCTCACCAGCGGGCGCGAACACTGAAGCTTTCTTT. It encodes CASSPAGANTEAFF. The full variable domain, completed using reference TRBV18 and TRBJ1-1, is NAGVMQNPRHLVRRRGQEARLRCSPMKGHSHVYWYRQLPEEGLKFMVYLQKENIIDESGMPKERFSAEFPKEGPSILRIQQVVRGDSAAYFCASSPAGANTEAFFGQGTRLTVV.

The chain recombines TRBV9 with TRBJ2-3; TRBD2 agrees at 12 bases. The germline CDR1 and CDR2 sequences are SGDLS and YYNGEE. CDR3 length equals 16 residues. Trimming took 0 bases from V and 5 from J; bases not matched to a gene: 4. CDR3 DNA: TGTGCCAGCAGCGTAGAGGCTAGCGGGAGGGGAGATACGCAGTATTTT. The encoded protein is CASSVEASGRGDTQYF.

The chain uses TRBV27 and TRBJ2-2; D is perhaps TRBD1 (5 bases). CDR3 length equals 20 residues. V was cut by 5 bases and J by 5 bases, with 30 bases left in between. Germline V gene lookup returns CDR1 MNHEY and CDR2 SMNVEV (reference sequence). CDR3 loop: CASSGLPPWGRVRRTGELFF. As DNA, the CDR3 is TGTGCCAGCAGTGGCCTCCCCCCGTGGGGCAGGGTGCGTAGAACCGGGGAGCTGTTTTTT.

This clone was found once. The CDR3 sequence is CASSELAGDTGELFF. CDR3 in DNA: TGTGCCAGCAGTGAACTAGCGGGAGACACCGGGGAGCTGTTTTTT. The chain links TRBV6-1 to TRBJ2-2; 10 positions match TRBD2. From germline, CDR1 is MNHNS and CDR2 SASEGT. This CDR3 is 15 amino acids long. With V trimmed by 2 bases and J by 3 bases, 0 bases remained unmatched.